The next 29 T cell receptor beta chains were all read from a single sample in a study of somatic mutations in cytotoxic T cells in rheumatoid arthritis. Clones were read by immunoSEQ multiplex PCR, and TCRdb kept only the in-frame ones, dropping some. Counted here are roughly 20,000 clones, around 85% occurring once; the ten biggest clones make up 15%. Source material: CD8+ T cells sorted from blood. All receptors come from a man aged 35 to 55 in good health.

The rearrangement uses TRBV5-6 and TRBJ1-5; TRBD1 matches at 8 bases. Per germline, CDR1 SGHDT and CDR2 YYEEEE. This CDR3 comprises 14 residues. V trimming: 4 bases; J trimming: 6 bases; junction bases outside the gene matches: 6. In DNA, the CDR3 is TGTGCCAGCAGCCTCCAGGGGGCCGGTCAGCCCCAGCATTTT. It yields the protein CASSLQGAGQPQHF. Supplemented by reference TRBV5-6 and TRBJ1-5, the full variable domain reads DAGVTQSPTHLIKTRGQQVTLRCSPKSGHDTVSWYQQALGQGPQFIFQYYEEEERQRGNFPDRFSGHQFPNYSSELNVNALLLGDSALYLCASSLQGAGQPQHFGDGTRLSIL.

This clone appeared once. This chain joins TRBV5-4 and TRBJ2-5; 8 bases align to TRBD1. The CDR3 is 15 amino acids. The V and J ends lost 1 base and 4 bases, in that order; junction bases with no gene match: 6. Germline V gene lookup returns CDR1 SGHNT and CDR2 YYREEE (reference sequence). The CDR3 here is CASSLSQGAGETQYF. The CDR3 coding sequence is TGTGCCAGCAGCTTGAGTCAGGGGGCTGGAGAGACCCAGTACTTC.

The chain employs TRBV27 and TRBJ2-1, with TRBD1 identical over 10 bases. The CDR3 spans 18 residues. V lost 4 bases and J lost 4; bases outside the gene matches: 13. CDR1 MNHEY and CDR2 SMNVEV come from the germline V gene (reference sequence). CDR3 DNA: TGTGCCAGCAGTTCCCTAGACAGGGGGCCCTTACAATACAATGAGCAGTTCTTC. Translated, it gives CASSSLDRGPLQYNEQFF.

J is TRBJ2-7 and V is TRBV14; no definite D call. Germline lookup yields CDR1 SGHDN and CDR2 FVKESK. This CDR3 region has 14 residues. V was trimmed by 1 base and J by 3 bases, leaving 10 bases between them. This CDR3 reads CASSQGPGGYEQYF. The CDR3 region has the DNA TGTGCCAGCAGCCAAGGTCCGGGCGGCTACGAGCAGTACTTC.

This chain connects TRBV6-5 to TRBJ2-2, with TRBD1 matching 8 bases. Germline assignment: CDR1 MNHEY and CDR2 SVGAGI. This CDR3 is 15 amino acids long. Germline trimming cut 5 bases from V and 2 bases from J; bases unmatched to any gene: 4. CDR3 amino acids: CASSTTGANTGELFF. In nucleotides, the CDR3 is TGTGCCAGCAGTACGACAGGGGCCAACACCGGGGAGCTGTTTTTT.

V gene TRBV4-3 combines with J gene TRBJ2-1, with 10 bases lining up with TRBD2. This CDR3 spans 17 amino acids. The V gene end was trimmed by 1 base and the J gene end by 2 bases; junction bases not matched to a gene: 5. Germline V gene sequence: CDR1 LGHNA, CDR2 YSLEER. CDR3 residues: CASSQGTGTSAYNEQFF. In DNA form, the CDR3 reads TGCGCCAGCAGCCAAGGCACCGGGACTAGCGCCTACAATGAGCAGTTCTTC.

V is TRBV7-2 and J is TRBJ2-1; tentatively, D is TRBD2 (7 bases). Germline lookup yields CDR1 SGHTA and CDR2 FQGNSA. Trimming stripped 4 bases from V and 4 bases from J, with 17 bases between. The CDR3 runs 16 residues. The CDR3 DNA follows: TGTGCCAGCAGCTCCCTCTCCGGGGGGCGTTACAATGAGCAGTTCTTC. It translates to CASSSLSGGRYNEQFF.

The CDR3 region is CASSPGSSGEQYF. The CDR3 nucleotides read TGTGCCAGCAGCCCTGGGTCCTCGGGAGAGCAGTACTTC. The chain is built from TRBV13 and TRBJ2-5; TRBD2 is a possible D gene (6 bases). The germline V gene has CDR1 PRHDT and CDR2 FYEKMQ (reference sequence). The CDR3 loop spans 13 amino acids. Trimming removed 5 bases from V and 11 bases from J, with 18 bases in between.

The chain carries TRBV7-8 and TRBJ2-7; D gene ambiguous. This CDR3 has 14 residues. The V gene's germline CDR1 is SGHVS and CDR2 FQNEAQ. The V and J ends lost 4 bases and 0 bases respectively, with 10 bases between them. The CDR3 DNA reads TGTGCCAGCAGCTCAGACAAGGCCTCCTACGAGCAGTACTTC. Translated, it gives CASSSDKASYEQYF.

The CDR3 sequence is CASSQAGYEQYF. Here the CDR3 DNA reads TGTGCCAGCAGCCAAGCGGGTTACGAGCAGTACTTC. The rearrangement uses TRBV4-2 and TRBJ2-7; D gene uncertain. Per germline, CDR1 LGHNA and CDR2 YNFKEQ. The CDR3 runs to 12 residues. V dropped 1 base and J dropped 4 bases, with 5 bases sitting between them.

The chain recombines TRBV2 with TRBJ1-5, with unresolved D. Germline loops: CDR1 SNHLY, CDR2 FYNNEI. The CDR3 is 15 amino acids. With 0 bases removed from V and 4 bases from J, the gap between germline ends came to 10 bases. CDR3 in amino acids: CASSEARQVNQPQHF. CDR3 DNA: TGTGCCAGCAGTGAAGCGCGGCAGGTAAATCAGCCCCAGCATTTT.

The chain employs TRBV5-8 and TRBJ2-7; possibly TRBD1 for D (5 bases). Germline V gene lookup returns CDR1 SGHTS and CDR2 YDEGEE. The CDR3 is 15 residues long. V lost 0 bases and J 5 bases, leaving 15 bases between the germline ends. CDR3 protein: CASSLGRTLSDEQYF. CDR3 sequence (DNA): TGTGCCAGCAGCTTGGGTAGGACACTTTCCGACGAGCAGTACTTC.

This clone was counted once. The chain is built from TRBV4-1 and TRBJ2-1; a weak D match, TRBD2 (7 bases). Germline CDR1 and CDR2: MGHRA and YSYEKL. The CDR3 totals 15 residues. Trimming cost V 3 bases and J 9 bases, with 18 bases left between them. CDR3 in amino acids: CASSQGPVRGGEQFF. For the CDR3, the DNA is TGCGCCAGCAGCCAGGGCCCAGTAAGGGGGGGTGAGCAGTTCTTC.

The J gene is TRBJ1-1, the V gene TRBV10-3; D unresolved. V lost 8 bases, J lost 1 base, and 11 bases lay in between. The CDR3 loop spans 13 amino acids. The germline gives CDR1 ENHRY, CDR2 SYGVKD. In nucleotides, the CDR3 is TGTGCCATCTCGGGAGAGCGGAACACTGAAGCTTTCTTT. Translating it yields CAISGERNTEAFF.

The rearrangement links TRBV5-4 to TRBJ1-1, with a possible D match to TRBD1 (5 bases). Germline CDR1 SGHNT, CDR2 YYREEE (reference sequence). The CDR3 runs 16 residues. V was trimmed by 3 bases and J by 4 bases, leaving 19 bases between them. The CDR3, as DNA: TGTGCCAGCAGCTCCCCAGAGGGGCACTATACCACTGAAGCTTTCTTT. Translated, it gives CASSSPEGHYTTEAFF.

The chain combines TRBV6-4 with TRBJ1-4, with D possibly being TRBD1 (6 bases). Germline V gene sequence: CDR1 MRHNA, CDR2 SNTAGT. The CDR3 spans 15 residues. The ends were cut back, 6 bases at V and 7 bases at J, with 18 bases in the middle. The CDR3 is CASSPGAGAGEKLFF. The CDR3 DNA follows: TGTGCCAGCAGCCCTGGGGCGGGGGCTGGTGAAAAACTGTTTTTT.

The genes are TRBV25-1 and TRBJ2-3; weak D call: TRBD2 (5 bases). The CDR3 contains 14 residues. The V gene lost 5 bases and the J gene lost 6 bases, with 15 bases spanning the gap. Per the germline V gene, CDR1 is MGHDK and CDR2 is SYGVNS. This CDR3 is CASSMDFPWDTQYF. CDR3 sequence (DNA): TGTGCCAGCAGTATGGACTTTCCTTGGGATACGCAGTATTTT. Using reference TRBV25-1 and TRBJ2-3 for the parts outside the CDR3, the full variable domain is EADIYQTPRYLVIGTGKKITLECSQTMGHDKMYWYQQDPGMELHLIHYSYGVNSTEKGDLSSESTVSRIRTEHFPLTLESARPSHTSQYLCASSMDFPWDTQYFGPGTRLTVL.

The rearrangement uses TRBV6-4 and TRBJ2-6; TRBD2 might be the D (5 bases). Between the trimmed V and J ends, which lost 4 bases and 0 bases, there was a span of 10 bases. This CDR3 has 16 amino acids. Germline CDR1 reads MRHNA; CDR2 reads SNTAGT. The CDR3 DNA reads TGTGCCAGCAGTGTGGGGAGCTACTCTGGGGCCAACGTCCTGACTTTC. Protein sequence: CASSVGSYSGANVLTF.

The rearrangement joins TRBV19 to TRBJ2-7, with 11 bases that match TRBD2. The germline V gene encodes CDR1 LNHDA and CDR2 SQIVND (reference sequence). CDR3 size: 15 residues. Trimming removed 5 bases from V and 0 bases from J; junction bases left unmatched: 3. The CDR3 region has the DNA TGTGCCAGTAGTGGGACTAGCGGAAGCTCCTACGAGCAGTACTTC. Translating gives CASSGTSGSSYEQYF.

V and J are TRBV27 and TRBJ2-7; the match to TRBD2 covers 8 bases. This CDR3 is built from 16 residues. V was clipped by 3 bases and J by 5 bases; unmatched bases: 12. Germline loops: CDR1 MNHEY, CDR2 SMNVEV (reference sequence). CDR3 coding DNA: TGTGCCAGCAGTTTTATAGGTAGCGGGAAGTTCGACGAGCAGTACTTC. This encodes CASSFIGSGKFDEQYF.

This clone has only one observation. This chain connects TRBV30 to TRBJ2-7; D unresolved. The V end was cut by 4 bases, the J end by 7 bases, with 14 bases between. The CDR3 loop spans 12 amino acids. Looked up from germline, CDR1 is GTSNPN and CDR2 is SVGIG (reference sequence). The CDR3 DNA reads as TGTGCCTGGAAGGGCCCCTCATGGGAGCAGTACTTC. It codes for CAWKGPSWEQYF.

The chain is built from TRBV6-6 and TRBJ2-1, with TRBD2 matching 8 bases. CDR3 length: 16 residues. Germline V CDR1 and CDR2: MNHNY, SVGAGI (reference sequence). V was clipped by 6 bases and J by 9 bases; unmatched bases: 16. The CDR3 is CASSSTSEQLGREQFF. In DNA form, the CDR3 reads TGTGCCAGCAGCTCGACTAGCGAACAACTCGGGCGTGAGCAGTTCTTC.

V usage is TRBV18 and J usage is TRBJ2-5; D is possibly TRBD2 (5 bases). Trimming took 4 bases from V and 5 from J, leaving 17 bases between them. Per germline, CDR1 KGHSH and CDR2 LQKENI. The CDR3 has 15 amino acids. The CDR3 protein is CASSRGESRWETQYF. In nucleotides, the CDR3 is TGTGCCAGCTCACGGGGAGAATCGAGGTGGGAGACCCAGTACTTC. Using reference TRBV18 and TRBJ2-5 for the parts outside the CDR3, the full variable domain is NAGVMQNPRHLVRRRGQEARLRCSPMKGHSHVYWYRQLPEEGLKFMVYLQKENIIDESGMPKERFSAEFPKEGPSILRIQQVVRGDSAAYFCASSRGESRWETQYFGPGTRLLVL.

This clone has just one count. V and J are TRBV11-3 and TRBJ2-7; TRBD1 matches at 10 bases. This CDR3 spans 13 amino acids. J lost 7 bases, V lost 1 base, and 1 base had no gene match. Germline V gene sequence: CDR1 SGHNT, CDR2 YENEEA. In DNA form, the CDR3 reads TGTGCCAGCAGCTTAGGGACAGGGGGTGAGCAGTACTTC. It codes for CASSLGTGGEQYF.

The chain links TRBV9 to TRBJ2-7; TRBD1 is a possible D gene (6 bases). Germline loops: CDR1 SGDLS, CDR2 YYNGEE. The germline V and J ends were trimmed by 0 bases and 2 bases, with 18 bases remaining between them. This CDR3 comprises 17 residues. CDR3 DNA sequence: TGTGCCAGCAGCGTAGGGGGGCCCGGGACGCGGACCTACGAGCAGTACTTC. Its protein product is CASSVGGPGTRTYEQYF.

This chain links TRBV13 with TRBJ1-2; D unresolved. The CDR3 spans 16 residues. V was pared by 1 base and J by 5 bases, with 17 bases between. The germline V gene has CDR1 PRHDT and CDR2 FYEKMQ (reference sequence). CDR3 residues: CASSLVTSQEHYGYTF. The CDR3 coding sequence is TGTGCCAGCAGCTTAGTCACCAGCCAGGAACATTATGGCTACACCTTC. Filled out from reference TRBV13 and TRBJ1-2, the complete variable domain reads AAGVIQSPRHLIKEKRETATLKCYPIPRHDTVYWYQQGPGQDPQFLISFYEKMQSDKGSIPDRFSAQQFSDYHSELNMSSLELGDSALYFCASSLVTSQEHYGYTFGSGTRLTVV.

The chain links TRBV28 to TRBJ2-5, with unresolved D. The V and J ends lost 2 bases and 4 bases respectively, with 2 bases between them. The CDR3 contains 11 residues. The germline V gene encodes CDR1 MDHEN and CDR2 SYDVKM. In DNA, the CDR3 is TGTGCCAGCAGTTTACGAGAGACCCAGTACTTC. Translated: CASSLRETQYF.

V usage is TRBV7-7 and J usage is TRBJ2-7; 7 bases line up with TRBD2. Germline V gene sequence: CDR1 SSHAT, CDR2 FNYEAQ (reference sequence). CDR3 size: 15 residues. V trimming: 1 base; J trimming: 5 bases; junction bases outside the gene matches: 8. CDR3 in DNA: TGTGCCAGCAGCTTAGGGACGGGAGGTCTCGACGAGCAGTACTTC. Translated: CASSLGTGGLDEQYF.

The chain joins TRBV6-5 to TRBJ2-7, with TRBD1 matching over 7 bases. The CDR3 extends over 14 amino acids. The trim removed 6 bases at V and 2 bases at J, leaving 7 bases unmatched. Germline V gene sequence: CDR1 MNHEY, CDR2 SVGAGI. CDR3 loop: CASRDRPTPYEQYF. DNA of the CDR3: TGTGCCAGCAGGGACAGGCCGACCCCCTACGAGCAGTACTTC.